The 25 T cell receptor beta chains below were found in one sample sequenced in a study of human versus mouse CDR3 diversity and MHC coevolution (dated by TCRdb to about 2017). Library preparation was by the immunoSEQ multiplex PCR assay. TCRdb retrieved this table from immuneACCESS and kept in-frame rearrangements only. Not all clones are present; in checked studies, unresolved V genes account for under half, and no reason is known for the remainder. For this sample the table gives about 83,000 clones, of which approximately 90% were detected only once. The leading ten clones occupy more than 0.13% of the sample. The sequenced material came from naive CD4+ T cells from blood. Per the publication, the cell subset or site label means: CD45RO-negative CD62L-positive naive CD4 T cells. The receptor set was obtained from a person between 25 and 69 years old in good health.

The rearrangement links TRBV6-5 to TRBJ1-1; a possible D gene is TRBD1 (5 bases). The length of the CDR3 is 14 residues. The V gene's germline CDR1 is MNHEY and CDR2 SVGAGI. Trimming stripped 5 bases from V and 3 bases from J, with 13 bases between. CDR3 in amino acids: CASSRRGFDTEAFF. In DNA form, the CDR3 reads TGTGCCAGCAGTAGACGGGGGTTCGACACTGAAGCTTTCTTT.

The V and J genes are TRBV30 and TRBJ1-1; tentatively, D is TRBD1 (5 bases). This CDR3 contains 14 residues. V lost 2 bases and J lost 0, with 10 bases in between. Per the germline V gene, CDR1 is GTSNPN and CDR2 is SVGIG (reference sequence). For the CDR3, the DNA is TGTGCCTGGAGTTGGCAGGACATGAACACTGAAGCTTTCTTT. This sequence encodes CAWSWQDMNTEAFF.

DNA of the CDR3: TGTGCCAGCAGTGGAACGCCGGGACAGGGGTTGGAAGCTGGAAACACCATATATTTT. It translates to CASSGTPGQGLEAGNTIYF. The chain carries TRBV6-1 and TRBJ1-3; 10 nucleotides line up with TRBD1. The germline CDR1 and CDR2 sequences are MNHNS and SASEGT. The CDR3 is 19 residues long. J lost 2 bases, V lost 4 bases, and 14 bases had no gene match.

The rearrangement links TRBV7-2 to TRBJ2-3; TRBD2 might be the D (6 bases). Per the germline V gene, CDR1 is SGHTA and CDR2 is FQGNSA. This CDR3 contains 16 residues. V lost 4 bases to trimming and J lost 8 bases, with 22 bases between them. CDR3 sequence: CASSWDRDSPGGTQYF. CDR3 bases: TGTGCCAGCAGCTGGGACCGGGACTCGCCGGGTGGTACGCAGTATTTT. The variable domain in full, completed from reference TRBV7-2 and TRBJ2-3, reads GAGVSQSPSNKVTEKGKDVELRCDPISGHTALYWYRQSLGQGLEFLIYFQGNSAPDKSGLPSDRFSAERTGGSVSTLTIQRTQQEDSAVYLCASSWDRDSPGGTQYFGPGTRLTVL.

This rearrangement joins TRBV7-9 to TRBJ1-2; D gene uncertain. Trimming shortened V by 5 bases and J by 4 bases, and 14 bases separated the two germline ends. Germline V gives CDR1 SEHNR, CDR2 FQNEAQ (reference sequence). This CDR3 is built from 14 residues. The CDR3 reads CASSPGAGGYGYTF. The DNA for the CDR3 is TGTGCCAGCAGCCCTGGAGCGGGCGGCTATGGCTACACCTTC. The variable domain in full, completed from reference TRBV7-9 and TRBJ1-2, reads DTGVSQNPRHKITKRGQNVTFRCDPISEHNRLYWYRQTLGQGPEFLTYFQNEAQLEKSRLLSDRFSAERPKGSFSTLEIQRTEQGDSAMYLCASSPGAGGYGYTFGSGTRLTVV.

This chain joins TRBV2 and TRBJ1-1, with D unresolved. With 7 bases removed from V and 0 bases from J, the gap between germline ends came to 12 bases. The CDR3 spans 14 residues. Germline values: CDR1 SNHLY, CDR2 FYNNEI. The CDR3 region is CASKSDTMNTEAFF. The CDR3, as DNA: TGTGCCAGCAAATCTGACACAATGAACACTGAAGCTTTCTTT.

The chain combines TRBV5-1 with TRBJ2-1, with TRBD2 identical over 8 bases. This CDR3 contains 15 residues. V lost 1 base, J lost 3 bases, and 3 bases stayed unmatched. Germline CDR1 is SGHRS and CDR2 is YFSETQ. CDR3 sequence reads: CASSLYSGSYNEQFF. The CDR3 bases are TGCGCCAGCAGCTTGTACAGCGGGAGCTACAATGAGCAGTTCTTC. Filled out from reference TRBV5-1 and TRBJ2-1, the complete variable domain reads KAGVTQTPRYLIKTRGQQVTLSCSPISGHRSVSWYQQTPGQGLQFLFEYFSETQRNKGNFPGRFSGRQFSNSRSEMNVSTLELGDSALYLCASSLYSGSYNEQFFGPGTRLTVL.

The rearrangement uses TRBV5-1 and TRBJ1-4; 7 bases align to TRBD1. J lost 7 bases, V lost 4 bases, and 13 bases had no gene match. Germline assignment: CDR1 SGHRS and CDR2 YFSETQ. This CDR3 has 16 residues. The CDR3 region has the DNA TGCGCCAGCAGCACCTTTAGGACAGGATTTGGTGAAAAACTGTTTTTT. Translated, it gives CASSTFRTGFGEKLFF.

This rearrangement joins TRBV18 to TRBJ2-7; D gene uncertain. Germline-derived CDR1 and CDR2 are KGHSH and LQKENI. The CDR3 has 12 amino acids. Deletions cut 3 bases from V and 1 base from J, with 4 bases between. The CDR3 here is CASSPHSYEQYF. The CDR3 bases are TGTGCCAGCTCACCCCATTCCTACGAGCAGTACTTC.

Worth noting for this clone: Other nucleotide sequences in the sample specify the same CDR3. This chain joins TRBV18 and TRBJ2-1; 12 bases map to TRBD2. V was pared by 0 bases and J by 5 bases, with 2 bases of the junction left unmatched. This CDR3 contains 16 residues. Germline V lookup: CDR1 KGHSH, CDR2 LQKENI. CDR3 nucleotide sequence: TGTGCCAGCTCACCACCTGGACTAGCGGGGAACAATGAGCAGTTCTTC. It yields the protein CASSPPGLAGNNEQFF.

The gene calls are TRBV28 and TRBJ2-1, with 9 bases identical to TRBD2. The trim removed 4 bases at V and 1 base at J, leaving 20 bases unmatched. Germline loops: CDR1 MDHEN, CDR2 SYDVKM. The CDR3 runs to 21 residues. The CDR3 region is CASSSIFELSSGIQSYNEQFF. The CDR3 DNA follows: TGTGCCAGCAGTTCAATCTTCGAGCTGTCTAGCGGGATCCAATCCTACAATGAGCAGTTCTTC.

The genes are TRBV6-6 and TRBJ1-3, with TRBD1 matching over 7 bases. CDR1 is MNHNY, CDR2 SVGAGI, per germline (reference sequence). The CDR3 consists of 13 residues. After removal of 6 bases from V and 6 bases from J, the junction contained 5 bases not matched to a gene. The CDR3, as DNA: TGTGCCAGCAGCCCGGGACAGAAAAACACCATATATTTT. This codes for CASSPGQKNTIYF.

This rearrangement joins TRBV7-9 to TRBJ2-5, with 9 bases matching TRBD2. The junction had 9 bases not matched to a gene; V was cut back by 5 bases and J by 2 bases. This CDR3 is 16 amino acids long. CDR1 is SEHNR and CDR2 is FQNEAQ in the germline V gene (reference sequence). Written as DNA, the CDR3 is TGTGCCAGCAGCCTCAAGGGGAGCGGGGGGCAAGAGACCCAGTACTTC. This sequence encodes CASSLKGSGGQETQYF. Using reference TRBV7-9 and TRBJ2-5 for the parts outside the CDR3, the full variable domain is DTGVSQNPRHKITKRGQNVTFRCDPISEHNRLYWYRQTLGQGPEFLTYFQNEAQLEKSRLLSDRFSAERPKGSFSTLEIQRTEQGDSAMYLCASSLKGSGGQETQYFGPGTRLLVL.

The gene calls are TRBV7-2 and TRBJ1-1; possibly TRBD1 for D (6 bases). The germline V gene has CDR1 SGHTA and CDR2 FQGNSA. V lost 7 bases and J 0 bases, leaving 15 bases between the germline ends. This CDR3 contains 15 residues. This CDR3 reads CASTSQGGMNTEAFF. The DNA of the CDR3 is TGTGCCAGCACCTCACAGGGAGGGATGAACACTGAAGCTTTCTTT.

This clone was seen a single time. The genes are TRBV6-1 and TRBJ1-5; 7 bases line up with TRBD1. The V segment lost 6 bases and the J segment 4 bases; nucleotides outside the gene matches: 0. There are 12 residues in the CDR3. Germline loops: CDR1 MNHNS, CDR2 SASEGT. The CDR3 reads CASRQGNQPQHF. DNA of the CDR3: TGTGCCAGCAGACAGGGGAATCAGCCCCAGCATTTT.

V is TRBV20-1 and J is TRBJ2-1; D unclear. V was clipped by 7 bases and J by 1 base, with 5 bases between them. Looked up from germline, CDR1 is DFQATT and CDR2 is SNEGSKA (reference sequence). The CDR3 covers 11 residues. This chain's CDR3 is CSGPSYNEQFF. CDR3 sequence (DNA): TGCAGTGGTCCTTCCTACAATGAGCAGTTCTTC.

The chain couples TRBV10-3 to TRBJ1-5; 10 bases line up with TRBD1. Germline values: CDR1 ENHRY, CDR2 SYGVKD. V was clipped by 6 bases and J by 2 bases; unmatched bases: 4. This CDR3 has 15 residues. CDR3 DNA: TGTGCCATCAGCCTCGGGACAGGGGGCAATCAGCCCCAGCATTTT. This gives the protein CAISLGTGGNQPQHF.

This chain links TRBV10-3 with TRBJ2-7; D may be TRBD1 (6 bases). Germline values: CDR1 ENHRY, CDR2 SYGVKD. This CDR3 has 13 residues. Trimming shortened V by 7 bases and J by 3 bases, and 13 bases separated the two germline ends. CDR3 region: CAIKGTDSYEQYF. The DNA for the CDR3 is TGTGCCATCAAAGGTACGGACAGCTACGAGCAGTACTTC.

This clone turned up a few times. The chain carries TRBV2 and TRBJ1-3, with 8 bases that match TRBD1. Germline V gives CDR1 SNHLY, CDR2 FYNNEI. CDR3 size: 14 residues. Trimming at V came to 6 bases and at J to 2 bases, leaving 3 bases not matched to a gene. The CDR3 is CASRGTGTGNTIYF. The DNA of the CDR3 is TGTGCCAGCAGGGGGACAGGAACTGGAAACACCATATATTTT. Looking up the rest from reference TRBV2 and TRBJ1-3 gives the full variable domain: EPEVTQTPSHQVTQMGQEVILRCVPISNHLYFYWYRQILGQKVEFLVSFYNNEISEKSEIFDDQFSVERPDGSNFTLKIRSTKLEDSAMYFCASRGTGTGNTIYFGEGSWLTVV.

The chain links TRBV4-1 to TRBJ2-3, with 14 bases aligning to TRBD2. The junction had 9 bases not matched to a gene; V was cut back by 4 bases and J by 0 bases. This CDR3 is built from 19 residues. Germline V CDR1 and CDR2: MGHRA, YSYEKL. The CDR3 reads CASSPGLAGAPLSTDTQYF. The CDR3 DNA is TGCGCCAGCAGCCCGGGACTAGCGGGAGCCCCTCTAAGCACAGATACGCAGTATTTT.

The chain couples TRBV1 to TRBJ1-3. TRBV1 is marked as a pseudogene. The CDR3 runs to 15 residues. CDR3 sequence reads: CTSSHSRVSGNTIYF. Here the CDR3 DNA reads TGCACCAGCAGCCACTCTCGGGTATCGGGAAACACCATATATTTT.

The chain employs TRBV5-5 and TRBJ1-2; TRBD1 matches at 8 bases. The CDR3 totals 15 residues. CDR1 and CDR2 from the germline V gene are SGHKS and YYEKEE (reference sequence). Trimming cost V 2 bases and J 4 bases; bases outside gene matches: 7. DNA of the CDR3: TGTGCCAGCAGCTTATCCGGGACAGGTGTCTATGGCTACACCTTC. This encodes CASSLSGTGVYGYTF.

There are a few counts of this clone. The rearrangement uses TRBV6-4 and TRBJ1-1, with D perhaps matching TRBD1 (6 bases). The germline CDR1 and CDR2 sequences are MRHNA and SNTAGT. With 3 bases removed from V and 8 bases from J, the gap between germline ends came to 13 bases. The CDR3 extends over 13 amino acids. CDR3 nucleotides: TGTGCCAGCAGTGAACGTCAGGGGCGAGAAGCTTTCTTT. Protein sequence: CASSERQGREAFF.

The chain recombines TRBV4-2 with TRBJ2-3; a weak D match, TRBD1 (6 bases). This CDR3 is 16 amino acids long. The germline V gene encodes CDR1 LGHNA and CDR2 YNFKEQ. V was cut by 0 bases and J by 4 bases, with 14 bases left in between. The CDR3 spells CASSQEVRDNPDTQYF. CDR3 bases: TGTGCCAGCAGCCAAGAAGTACGGGACAACCCAGATACGCAGTATTTT.

The V call is TRBV18, the J call TRBJ2-7, with 8 bases matching TRBD1. CDR3 length: 14 amino acids. J lost 7 bases, V lost 3 bases, and 8 bases had no gene match. Germline V gene sequence: CDR1 KGHSH, CDR2 LQKENI. In DNA form, the CDR3 reads TGTGCCAGCTCACCCTCGCAGGGGGCGGGAGAGCAGTACTTC. Translating gives CASSPSQGAGEQYF.